The source of this TCR beta chain is a study of beta chain features in type 1 diabetes. For the study at large: Patients looked much like healthy donors when it came to age, gender and cell yields.

This clone has more than one count but fewer than ten. The conserved phenylalanine or tryptophan normally closing the CDR3 is absent here, so this likely arose from a read error. No DNA is shown, since the ends of the CDR3 on it are uncertain; the CDR3 is the one TCRdb lists. The study reverse transcribed the entire isolated RNA, so it sequenced expressed TCRB transcripts. Method: immunoSEQ multiplex PCR; TCRdb's copy keeps in-frame clones and lacks some. The sample contains roughly 380,000 clones, 20% of which appear only once. Germline values: CDR1 MNHEY, CDR2 SMNVEV (reference sequence). The CDR3 is 9 amino acids long, termini counted.

This clonotype was obtained from a woman between 18 and 30 years old in good health. Sequencing was performed on naive CD4+ T cells from blood. The chain combines TRBV27 with TRBJ1-3; the table's D call, TRBD1, was not checked against the DNA. CDR3 in amino acids: CASSYRGLG.